The entry that follows covers one T cell receptor beta chain sequence. Combining a sample-barcoded 5' primer with a J-beta primer mix, a second PCR ran for roughly 6 to 11 cycles. TCRdb re-analysed the 5' RACE reads in MiXCR, keeping a single row per CDR3 protein. The sample lists 650,000 to 1,000,000 distinct CDR3 sequences, about 47% occurring once. This sample was included in a study of blood T cells in healthy people across ages. The sample, around 10 milliliters of peripheral blood, was drawn from each donor. V shed 5 bases and J 8 bases; nucleotides not matched to a gene: 9. The CDR3 length is 15 residues. Germline CDR1 is SGHRS and CDR2 is YFSETQ.

Sequencing used blood. This TCR was recovered from an elderly man in good health. V gene TRBV5-1 combines with J gene TRBJ2-1, with 11 bases identical to TRBD2. The CDR3 loop is CASSVAGGYDYEQFF. The DNA of the CDR3 is TGCGCCAGCAGTGTAGCGGGAGGGTATGACTATGAGCAGTTCTTC.